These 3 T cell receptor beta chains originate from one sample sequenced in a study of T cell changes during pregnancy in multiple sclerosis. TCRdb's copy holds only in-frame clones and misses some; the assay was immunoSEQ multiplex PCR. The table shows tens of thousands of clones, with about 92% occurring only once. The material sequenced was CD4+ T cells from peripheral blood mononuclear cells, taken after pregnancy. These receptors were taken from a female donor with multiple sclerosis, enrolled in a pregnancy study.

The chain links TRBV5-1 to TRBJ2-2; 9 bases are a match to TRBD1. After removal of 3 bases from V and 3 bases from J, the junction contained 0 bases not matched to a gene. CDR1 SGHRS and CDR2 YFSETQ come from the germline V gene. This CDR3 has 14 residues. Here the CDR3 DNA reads TGCGCCAGCAGCTGGACAGGGGACACCGGGGAGCTGTTTTTT. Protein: CASSWTGDTGELFF.

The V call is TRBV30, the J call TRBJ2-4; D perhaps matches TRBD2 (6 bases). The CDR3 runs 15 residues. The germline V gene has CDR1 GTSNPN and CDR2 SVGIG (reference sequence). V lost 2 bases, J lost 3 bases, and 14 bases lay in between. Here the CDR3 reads CAWSSFGEDKNIQYF. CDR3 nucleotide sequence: TGTGCCTGGAGTAGTTTTGGGGAGGACAAAAACATTCAGTACTTC.

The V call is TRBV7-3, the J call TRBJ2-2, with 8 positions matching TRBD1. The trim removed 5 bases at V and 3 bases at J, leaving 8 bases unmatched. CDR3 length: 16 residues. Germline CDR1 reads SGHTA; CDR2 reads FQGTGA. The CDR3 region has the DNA TGTGCCAGCAGCCAAACAGGGGGTTTTGACACCGGGGAGCTGTTTTTT. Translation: CASSQTGGFDTGELFF.